The clone carrying this T cell receptor beta chain occurred once. Trimming stripped 2 bases from V and 3 bases from J, with 16 bases between. From germline, CDR1 is SEHNR and CDR2 FQNEAQ (reference sequence). This CDR3 has 16 residues. The data derive from a study of CD8 T cells in Susac syndrome. Through negative isolation, CD4+ and CD8+ T cells were obtained, while TEMRA cells were enriched using FACS. Random hexamers were used to reverse transcribe about 0.5 to 1 ug of RNA. TCRdb re-analysed the immunoSEQ multiplex PCR reads in MiXCR, keeping a single row per CDR3 protein. The sample records approximately 110,000 distinct CDR3 sequences, 90% to 95% being singletons.

This TCR was recovered from a human donor in good health. The sample taken for sequencing was CD4+ T cells from PBMCs. V gene TRBV7-9 combines with J gene TRBJ2-5; unclear D gene. CDR3 DNA sequence: TGTGCCAGCAGCTTACGTGGGTCCGGGCAAGAAGAGACCCAGTACTTC. This sequence encodes CASSLRGSGQEETQYF.